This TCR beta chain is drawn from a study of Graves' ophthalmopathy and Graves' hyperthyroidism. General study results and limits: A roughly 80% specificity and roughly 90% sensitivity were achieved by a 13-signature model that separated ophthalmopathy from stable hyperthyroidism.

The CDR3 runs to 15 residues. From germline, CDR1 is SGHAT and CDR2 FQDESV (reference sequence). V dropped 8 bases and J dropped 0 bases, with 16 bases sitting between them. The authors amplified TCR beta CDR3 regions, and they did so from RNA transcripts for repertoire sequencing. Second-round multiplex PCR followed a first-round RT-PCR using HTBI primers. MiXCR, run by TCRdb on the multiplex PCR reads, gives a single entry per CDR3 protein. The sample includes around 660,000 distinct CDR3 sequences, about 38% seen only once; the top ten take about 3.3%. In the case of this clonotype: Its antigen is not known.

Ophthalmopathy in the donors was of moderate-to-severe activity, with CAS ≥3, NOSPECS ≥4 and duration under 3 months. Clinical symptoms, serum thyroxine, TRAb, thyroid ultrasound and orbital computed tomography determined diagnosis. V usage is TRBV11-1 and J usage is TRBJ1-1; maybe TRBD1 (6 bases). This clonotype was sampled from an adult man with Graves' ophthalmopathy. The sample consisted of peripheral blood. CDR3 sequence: CASSLTGIMNTEAFF. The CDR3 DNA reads TGTGCCAGCTCACTGACAGGTATAATGAACACTGAAGCTTTCTTT.